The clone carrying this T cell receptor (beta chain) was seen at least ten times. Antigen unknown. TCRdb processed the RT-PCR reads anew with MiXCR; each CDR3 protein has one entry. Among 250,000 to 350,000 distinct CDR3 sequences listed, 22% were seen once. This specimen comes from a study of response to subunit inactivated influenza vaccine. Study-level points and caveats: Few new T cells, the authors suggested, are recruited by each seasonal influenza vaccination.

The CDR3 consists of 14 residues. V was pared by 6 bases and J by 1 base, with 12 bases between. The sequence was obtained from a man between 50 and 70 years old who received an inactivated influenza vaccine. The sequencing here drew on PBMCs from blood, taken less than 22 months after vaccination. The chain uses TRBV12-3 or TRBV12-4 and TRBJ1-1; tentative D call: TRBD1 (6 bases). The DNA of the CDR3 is TGTGCCAGCAGCCAACAGGGAGGGAACACTGAAGCTTTCTTT. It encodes CASSQQGGNTEAFF.